This T cell receptor (beta chain) was captured in a study of read filtering for tumor transcriptome and immune sequencing. Study-wide points: IR-seq captured clonotypes deeper and more reliably than RNA-seq. The sorted CD138-negative fraction was a mixed bone marrow immune population, not purified T cells.

Germline V gives CDR1 LGHDT, CDR2 YNNKEL (reference sequence). Trimming removed 4 bases from V and 1 base from J; junction bases left unmatched: 1. CDR3 length: 14 amino acids. From 400 to 450 ng of RNA, a library with molecular barcoded alpha/delta and beta/gamma adaptors was made. TCRdb used MiXCR to reprocess the reads, holding one entry per CDR3 protein. The top ten hold about an eighth of the sample, which has tens of thousands of distinct CDR3 sequences, roughly a fifth seen once. Remarks on this clonotype: Its antigen is undetermined.

The clonotype comes from a donor at least 40 years old with multiple myeloma. Sequenced: a population of CD138-negative cells sorted from bone marrow. The V call is TRBV3-1, the J call TRBJ1-2; 9 bases map to TRBD1. The DNA for the CDR3 is TGTGCCAGCAGCCGGACAGGGGATAACTATGGCTACACCTTC. Protein product: CASSRTGDNYGYTF.